The 3 T cell receptor beta chains listed next were all sequenced from one sample in a study of blood T cells in healthy people across ages. With a J-beta primer mix and a sample-barcoded 5' primer, a second PCR ran about 7 to 12 cycles. TCRdb re-called the 5' RACE reads with MiXCR, one entry per CDR3 protein. Among about 800,000 distinct CDR3 sequences listed, about 62% were seen once. The sequenced material came from blood. These receptors originate from a man aged 30 to 39 in good health.

This clonotype was seen more than once but under ten times. V and J are TRBV9 and TRBJ2-1; the match to TRBD1 covers 7 bases. Germline V gives CDR1 SGDLS, CDR2 YYNGEE. The length of the CDR3 is 14 residues. The V gene end was trimmed by 4 bases and the J gene end by 7 bases; junction bases not matched to a gene: 8. CDR3 sequence reads: CASSTQGQNNEQFF. CDR3 nucleotides: TGTGCCAGCAGCACCCAGGGACAGAATAATGAGCAGTTCTTC.

The V gene is TRBV2, the J gene TRBJ2-3, with TRBD2 matching over 11 bases. This CDR3 is 16 amino acids long. Germline V gene lookup returns CDR1 SNHLY and CDR2 FYNNEI. J was trimmed by 2 bases and V by 9 bases; bases with no gene match: 10. The CDR3 reads CASPALAGGDTDTQYF. The DNA for the CDR3 is TGTGCCAGTCCTGCTCTAGCGGGGGGTGACACAGATACGCAGTATTTT.

The chain combines TRBV4-2 with TRBJ2-5, with D unclear. The V gene's germline CDR1 is LGHNA and CDR2 YNFKEQ. The CDR3 is 15 residues long. Between the trimmed V and J ends, which lost 0 bases and 1 base, there was a span of 9 bases. The DNA of the CDR3 is TGTGCCAGCAGCCAAGATCCCAGCCTCCAAGAGACCCAGTACTTC. Translated, it gives CASSQDPSLQETQYF.